The table lists the clone carrying this T cell receptor beta chain with a few counts. The antigen is not known. These data come from a study of T cells in Graves' hyperthyroidism and ophthalmopathy. The TCR beta CDR3 regions underwent amplification using RNA transcripts as the source. First-round RT-PCR of the TCR CDR3 relied on the HTBI primer set. TCRdb used MiXCR to reprocess the multiplex PCR reads, holding one entry per CDR3 protein. The sample lists about 560,000 distinct CDR3 sequences, around 15% seen once, with roughly 18% in the top ten. Points from the study as a whole: Among thyroid clonotypes expanded above 0.001, most also appeared in blood. Stable hyperthyroidism was separated from ophthalmopathy by a model based on 13 V-J features.

Germline assignment: CDR1 LNHDA and CDR2 SQIVND (reference sequence). There are 16 residues in the CDR3. V lost 6 bases and J lost 0, with 15 bases in between. No progression to ophthalmopathy during 18 months of follow-up defined stable disease. A patient was excluded if there was uncontrolled infection, other autoimmune disease, pregnancy or lactation. Sequenced: blood. The TCR sequence derives from a woman between 18 and 29 years old with Graves' hyperthyroidism. The V and J genes are TRBV19 and TRBJ1-3; D is perhaps TRBD1 (6 bases). The CDR3 nucleotides read TGTGCCAGTAGGTCAGGGGTGGGAAACTCTGGAAACACCATATATTTT. Its protein is CASRSGVGNSGNTIYF.